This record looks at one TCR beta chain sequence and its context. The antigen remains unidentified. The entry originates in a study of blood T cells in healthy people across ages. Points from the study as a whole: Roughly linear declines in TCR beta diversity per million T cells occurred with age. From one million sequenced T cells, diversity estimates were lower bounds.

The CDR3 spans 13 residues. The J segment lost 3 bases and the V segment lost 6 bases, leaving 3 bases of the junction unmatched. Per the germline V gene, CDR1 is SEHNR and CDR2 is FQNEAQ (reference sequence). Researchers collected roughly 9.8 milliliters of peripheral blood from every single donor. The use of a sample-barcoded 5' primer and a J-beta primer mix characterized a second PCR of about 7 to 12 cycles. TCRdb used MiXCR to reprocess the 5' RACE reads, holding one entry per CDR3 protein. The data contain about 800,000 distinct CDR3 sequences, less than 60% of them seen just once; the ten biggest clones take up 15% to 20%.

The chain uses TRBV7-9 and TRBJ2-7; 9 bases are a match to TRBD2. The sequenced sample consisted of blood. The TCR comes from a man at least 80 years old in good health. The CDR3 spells CASRPAGGYEQYF. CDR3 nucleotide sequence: TGTGCCAGCAGACCAGCGGGGGGCTACGAGCAGTACTTC. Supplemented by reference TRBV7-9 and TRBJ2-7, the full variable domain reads DTGVSQNPRHKITKRGQNVTFRCDPISEHNRLYWYRQTLGQGPEFLTYFQNEAQLEKSRLLSDRFSAERPKGSFSTLEIQRTEQGDSAMYLCASRPAGGYEQYFGPGTRLTVT.